This TCR beta chain was profiled in a study of blood T cells in healthy people across ages. This CDR3 region has 16 residues. The V and J ends lost 2 bases and 4 bases respectively, with 18 bases between them. CDR1 and CDR2 (germline): MNHEY, SVGEGT. The authors ran a second PCR of 7 to 11 cycles using a sample-barcoded 5' primer and a J-beta primer mix. TCRdb called the 5' RACE reads again in MiXCR, with one record for every CDR3 protein. Found here are 800,000 to 950,000 distinct CDR3 sequences, roughly 34% of them singletons; the top ten hold approximately 13%. The origin of this receptor is a man younger than 30 in good health. Input material: blood. The chain has TRBV6-2 or TRBV6-3 and TRBJ2-7; D may be TRBD1 or TRBD2 (5 bases each). This CDR3 is CASSYPPGTPFYEQYF. CDR3 sequence (DNA): TGTGCCAGCAGTTACCCACCGGGGACCCCTTTTTACGAGCAGTACTTC.